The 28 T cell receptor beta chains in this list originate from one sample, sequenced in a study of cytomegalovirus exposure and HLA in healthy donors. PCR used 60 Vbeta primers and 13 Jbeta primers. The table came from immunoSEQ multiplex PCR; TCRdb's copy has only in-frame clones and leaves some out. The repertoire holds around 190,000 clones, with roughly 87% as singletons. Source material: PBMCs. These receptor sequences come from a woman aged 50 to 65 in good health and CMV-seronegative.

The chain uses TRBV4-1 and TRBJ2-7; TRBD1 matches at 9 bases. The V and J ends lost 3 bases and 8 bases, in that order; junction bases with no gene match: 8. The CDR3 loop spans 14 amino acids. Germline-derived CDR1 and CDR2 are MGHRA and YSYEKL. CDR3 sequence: CASSHPGQGLQQYF. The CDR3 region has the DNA TGCGCCAGCAGCCATCCGGGACAGGGTTTACAGCAGTACTTC.

The CDR3 DNA sequence: TGTGCCAGCAGTCGCGGGACCCTAGCAGATACGCAGTATTTT. It is translated as CASSRGTLADTQYF. V gene TRBV2 combines with J gene TRBJ2-3; possibly TRBD2 for D (6 bases). Germline V gene sequence: CDR1 SNHLY, CDR2 FYNNEI. The CDR3 runs to 14 residues. Between the trimmed V and J ends, which lost 5 bases and 4 bases, there was a span of 13 bases.

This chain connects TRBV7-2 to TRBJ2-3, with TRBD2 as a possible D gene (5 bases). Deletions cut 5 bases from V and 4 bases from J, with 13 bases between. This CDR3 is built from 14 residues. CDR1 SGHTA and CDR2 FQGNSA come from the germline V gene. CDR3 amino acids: CASSAPLEADTQYF. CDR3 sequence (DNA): TGTGCCAGCAGCGCGCCTCTGGAGGCAGATACGCAGTATTTT.

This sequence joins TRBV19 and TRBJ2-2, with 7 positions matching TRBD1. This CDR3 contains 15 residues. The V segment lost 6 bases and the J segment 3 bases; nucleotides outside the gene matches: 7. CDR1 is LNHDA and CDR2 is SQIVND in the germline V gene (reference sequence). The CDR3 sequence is CASRVRGLDTGELFF. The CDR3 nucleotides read TGTGCCAGTAGGGTGAGGGGGCTGGACACCGGGGAGCTGTTTTTT.

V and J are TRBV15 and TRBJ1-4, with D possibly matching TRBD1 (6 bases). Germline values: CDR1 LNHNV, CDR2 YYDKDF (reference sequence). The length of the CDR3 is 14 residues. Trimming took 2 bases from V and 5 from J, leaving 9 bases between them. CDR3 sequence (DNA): TGTGCCACCAGCAGACGGGGGGGCAATGAAAAACTGTTTTTT. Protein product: CATSRRGGNEKLFF.

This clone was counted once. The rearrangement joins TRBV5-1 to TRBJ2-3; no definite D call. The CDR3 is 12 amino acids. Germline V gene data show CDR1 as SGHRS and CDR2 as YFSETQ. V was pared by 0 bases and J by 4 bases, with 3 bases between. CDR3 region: CASSLAADTQYF. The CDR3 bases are TGCGCCAGCAGCTTGGCTGCAGATACGCAGTATTTT.

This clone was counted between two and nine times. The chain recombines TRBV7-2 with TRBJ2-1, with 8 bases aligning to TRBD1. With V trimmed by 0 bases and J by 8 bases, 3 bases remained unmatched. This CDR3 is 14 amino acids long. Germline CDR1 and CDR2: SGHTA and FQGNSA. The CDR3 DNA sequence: TGTGCCAGCAGCTTAGCGCAGGGGGCGGATGAGCAGTTCTTC. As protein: CASSLAQGADEQFF.

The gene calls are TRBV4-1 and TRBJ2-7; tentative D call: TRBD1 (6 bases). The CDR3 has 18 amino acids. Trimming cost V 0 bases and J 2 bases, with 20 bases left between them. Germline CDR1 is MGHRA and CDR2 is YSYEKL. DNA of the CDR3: TGCGCCAGCAGCCAAGAACCCCCCCGACAGGTACTGGCCTACGAGCAGTACTTC. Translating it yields CASSQEPPRQVLAYEQYF.

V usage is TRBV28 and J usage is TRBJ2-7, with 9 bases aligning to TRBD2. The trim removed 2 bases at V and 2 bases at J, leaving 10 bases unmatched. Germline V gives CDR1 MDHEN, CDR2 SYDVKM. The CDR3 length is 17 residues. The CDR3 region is CASSLLSGGPATYEQYF. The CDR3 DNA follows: TGTGCCAGCAGTTTACTGAGCGGGGGGCCCGCCACCTACGAGCAGTACTTC. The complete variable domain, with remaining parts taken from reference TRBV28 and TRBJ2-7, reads DVKVTQSSRYLVKRTGEKVFLECVQDMDHENMFWYRQDPGLGLRLIYFSYDVKMKEKGDIPEGYSVSREKKERFSLILESASTNQTSMYLCASSLLSGGPATYEQYFGPGTRLTVT.

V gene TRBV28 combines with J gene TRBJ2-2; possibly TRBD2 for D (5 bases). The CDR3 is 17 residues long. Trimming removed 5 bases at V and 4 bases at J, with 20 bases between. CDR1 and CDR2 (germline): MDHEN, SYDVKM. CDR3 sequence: CASSDLGGLILTGELFF. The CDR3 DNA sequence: TGTGCCAGCAGTGACCTCGGAGGCCTGATACTCACCGGGGAGCTGTTTTTT.

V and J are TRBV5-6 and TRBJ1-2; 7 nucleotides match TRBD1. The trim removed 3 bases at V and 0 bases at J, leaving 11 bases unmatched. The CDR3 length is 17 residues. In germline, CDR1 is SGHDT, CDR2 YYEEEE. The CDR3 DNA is TGTGCCAGCAGCTGGAATCCACAGGGGAACCCTAACTATGGCTACACCTTC. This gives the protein CASSWNPQGNPNYGYTF. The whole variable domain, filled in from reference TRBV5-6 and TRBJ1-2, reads DAGVTQSPTHLIKTRGQQVTLRCSPKSGHDTVSWYQQALGQGPQFIFQYYEEEERQRGNFPDRFSGHQFPNYSSELNVNALLLGDSALYLCASSWNPQGNPNYGYTFGSGTRLTVV.

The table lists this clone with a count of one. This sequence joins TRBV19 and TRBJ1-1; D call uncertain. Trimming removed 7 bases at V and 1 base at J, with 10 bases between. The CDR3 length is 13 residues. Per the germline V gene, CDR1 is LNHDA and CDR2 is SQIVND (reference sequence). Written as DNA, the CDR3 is TGTGCCAGTACCGGCCCGGGGAACACTGAAGCTTTCTTT. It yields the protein CASTGPGNTEAFF.

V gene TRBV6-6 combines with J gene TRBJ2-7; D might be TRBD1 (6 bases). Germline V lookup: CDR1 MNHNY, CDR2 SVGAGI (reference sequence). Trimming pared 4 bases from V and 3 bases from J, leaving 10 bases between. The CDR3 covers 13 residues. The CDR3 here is CASSFQGSYEQYF. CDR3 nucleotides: TGTGCCAGCAGTTTTCAGGGGAGCTACGAGCAGTACTTC.

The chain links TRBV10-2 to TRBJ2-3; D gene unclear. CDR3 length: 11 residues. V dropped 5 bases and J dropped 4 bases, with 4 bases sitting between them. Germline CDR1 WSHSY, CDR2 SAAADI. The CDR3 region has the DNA TGCGCCAGCAGTTCCTCAGATACGCAGTATTTT. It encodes CASSSSDTQYF.

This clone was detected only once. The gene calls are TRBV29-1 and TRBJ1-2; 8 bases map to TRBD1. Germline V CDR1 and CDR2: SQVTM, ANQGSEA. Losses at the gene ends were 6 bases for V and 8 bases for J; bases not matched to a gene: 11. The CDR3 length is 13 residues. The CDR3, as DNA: TGCAGCGTCCGAGGACAGGGATTCGACGGCTACACCTTC. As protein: CSVRGQGFDGYTF.

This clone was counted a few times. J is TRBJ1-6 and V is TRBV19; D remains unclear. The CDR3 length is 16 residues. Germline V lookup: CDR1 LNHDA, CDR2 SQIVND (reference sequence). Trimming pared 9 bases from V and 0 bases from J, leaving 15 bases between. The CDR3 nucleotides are TGTGCCAGCCTTACAGTTCTTCGCTCCTATAATTCACCCCTCCACTTT. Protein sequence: CASLTVLRSYNSPLHF.

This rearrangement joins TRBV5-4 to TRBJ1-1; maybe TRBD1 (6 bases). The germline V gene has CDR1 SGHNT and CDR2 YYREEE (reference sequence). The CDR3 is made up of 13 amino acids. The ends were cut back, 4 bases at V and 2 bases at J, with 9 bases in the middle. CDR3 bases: TGTGCCAGCAGCGCGGACAGAAACACTGAAGCTTTCTTT. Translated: CASSADRNTEAFF.

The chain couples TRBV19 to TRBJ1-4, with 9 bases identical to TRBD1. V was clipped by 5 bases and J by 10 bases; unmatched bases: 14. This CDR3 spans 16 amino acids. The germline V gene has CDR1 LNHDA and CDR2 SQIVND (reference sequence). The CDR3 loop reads CASSLSGAGTGRKLFF. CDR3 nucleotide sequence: TGTGCCAGTAGTTTATCGGGAGCCGGGACAGGGCGAAAACTGTTTTTT.

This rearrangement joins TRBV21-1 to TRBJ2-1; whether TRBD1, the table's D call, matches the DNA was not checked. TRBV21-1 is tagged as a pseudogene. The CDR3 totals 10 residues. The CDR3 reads CARRQGEQFF. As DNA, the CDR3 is TGTGCCAGGCGACAGGGGGAGCAGTTCTTC.

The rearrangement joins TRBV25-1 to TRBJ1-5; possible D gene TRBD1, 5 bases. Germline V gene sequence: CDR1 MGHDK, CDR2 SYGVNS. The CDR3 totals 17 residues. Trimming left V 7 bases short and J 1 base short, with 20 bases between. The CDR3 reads CASKQKTAYESNQPQHF. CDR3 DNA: TGTGCCAGCAAGCAGAAGACAGCATACGAGAGCAATCAGCCCCAGCATTTT.

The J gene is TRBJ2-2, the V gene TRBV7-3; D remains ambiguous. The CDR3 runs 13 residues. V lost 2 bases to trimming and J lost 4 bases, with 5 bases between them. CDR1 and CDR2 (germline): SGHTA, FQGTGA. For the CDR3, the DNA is TGTGCCAGCAGCTTAGCGTCCACCGGGGAGCTGTTTTTT. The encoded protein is CASSLASTGELFF. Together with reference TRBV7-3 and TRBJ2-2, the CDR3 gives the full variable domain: GAGVSQTPSNKVTEKGKYVELRCDPISGHTALYWYRQSLGQGPEFLIYFQGTGAADDSGLPNDRFFAVRPEGSVSTLKIQRTERGDSAVYLCASSLASTGELFFGEGSRLTVL.

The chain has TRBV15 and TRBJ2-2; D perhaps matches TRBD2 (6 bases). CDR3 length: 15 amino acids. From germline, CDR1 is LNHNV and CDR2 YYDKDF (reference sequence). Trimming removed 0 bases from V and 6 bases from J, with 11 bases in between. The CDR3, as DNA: TGTGCCACCAGCAGAGATTGGGGAGGATCCGGGGAGCTGTTTTTT. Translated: CATSRDWGGSGELFF.

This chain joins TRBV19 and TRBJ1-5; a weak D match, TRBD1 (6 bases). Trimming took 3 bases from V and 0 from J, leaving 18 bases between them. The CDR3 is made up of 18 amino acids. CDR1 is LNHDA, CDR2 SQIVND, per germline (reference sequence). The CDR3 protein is CASSIRTAIINSNQPQHF. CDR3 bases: TGTGCCAGTAGTATCAGGACAGCCATAATTAATAGCAATCAGCCCCAGCATTTT.

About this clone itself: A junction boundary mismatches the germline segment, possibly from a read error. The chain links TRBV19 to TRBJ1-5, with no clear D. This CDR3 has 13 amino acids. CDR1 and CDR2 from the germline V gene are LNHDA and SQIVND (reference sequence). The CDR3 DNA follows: TGTGCCAGTAGTGAGCACCTCAATCAGGCCCAGCATTTT. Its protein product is CASSEHLNQAQHF.

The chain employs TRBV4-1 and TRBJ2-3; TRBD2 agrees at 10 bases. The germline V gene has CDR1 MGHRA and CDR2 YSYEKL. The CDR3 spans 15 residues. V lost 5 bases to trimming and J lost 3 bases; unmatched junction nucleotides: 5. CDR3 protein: CASSIRTSGTDTQYF. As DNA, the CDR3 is TGCGCCAGCAGCATCCGGACTAGCGGAACAGATACGCAGTATTTT.

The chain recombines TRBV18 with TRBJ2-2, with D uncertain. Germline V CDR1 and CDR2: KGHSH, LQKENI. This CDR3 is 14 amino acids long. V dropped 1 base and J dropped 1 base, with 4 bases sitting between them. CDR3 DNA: TGTGCCAGCTCACCACAGCAGAACACCGGGGAGCTGTTTTTT. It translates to CASSPQQNTGELFF.

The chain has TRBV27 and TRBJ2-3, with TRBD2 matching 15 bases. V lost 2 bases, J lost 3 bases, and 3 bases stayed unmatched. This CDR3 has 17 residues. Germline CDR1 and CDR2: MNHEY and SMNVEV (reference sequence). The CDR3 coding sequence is TGTGCCAGCAGTTTAGGGACTAGCGGGGGGCCAACAGATACGCAGTATTTT. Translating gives CASSLGTSGGPTDTQYF.

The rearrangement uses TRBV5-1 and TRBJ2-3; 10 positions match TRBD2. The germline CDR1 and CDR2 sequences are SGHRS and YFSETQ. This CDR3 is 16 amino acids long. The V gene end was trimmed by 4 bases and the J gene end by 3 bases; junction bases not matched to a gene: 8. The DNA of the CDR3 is TGCGCCAGCAGCCGTAGCGGGAGGCCCCTTACAGATACGCAGTATTTT. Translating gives CASSRSGRPLTDTQYF.